A single sample is the source of the 22 T cell receptor beta chains below, sequenced in a study of T cell responses to AZD1222 COVID-19 vaccine. Measured with immunoSEQ multiplex PCR; TCRdb has only the in-frame clones, and not every one. There are around 130,000 clones in the sample; roughly 92% occur only once, and about 1.1% lies in the top ten. Sequencing used peripheral blood, obtained 28 days after the second AZD1222 dose. All receptors come from an adult who received the AZD1222 COVID-19 vaccine.

The rearrangement uses TRBV4-1 and TRBJ2-1; D gene ambiguous. This CDR3 has 17 residues. The germline gives CDR1 MGHRA, CDR2 YSYEKL. V gave up 0 bases and J gave up 3 bases, with 15 bases separating them. The CDR3 sequence: CASSQEVPLVLYNEQFF. The CDR3 coding sequence is TGCGCCAGCAGCCAAGAAGTCCCGCTGGTCCTCTACAATGAGCAGTTCTTC.

The chain couples TRBV10-3 to TRBJ2-5; 11 bases are a match to TRBD2. The CDR3 length is 15 residues. The germline gives CDR1 ENHRY, CDR2 SYGVKD. V lost 2 bases and J lost 4; bases outside the gene matches: 3. Here the CDR3 reads CAISETSGSGETQYF. CDR3 sequence (DNA): TGTGCCATCAGTGAGACTAGCGGGAGTGGAGAGACCCAGTACTTC.

V gene TRBV12-3 or TRBV12-4 combines with J gene TRBJ1-3; D is undetermined. Trimming removed 6 bases from V and 2 bases from J, with 5 bases in between. The length of the CDR3 is 12 residues. CDR3 in amino acids: CASSWTGNTIYF. DNA of the CDR3: TGTGCCAGCAGCTGGACTGGAAACACCATATATTTT.

This clone appeared once. CDR3 in DNA: TGTGCCAGCAGTCTCTGGGACAGGGGCTCCTACGAGCAGTACTTC. Amino acids: CASSLWDRGSYEQYF. The rearrangement uses TRBV2 and TRBJ2-7, with 10 nucleotides matching TRBD1. The CDR3 loop spans 15 amino acids. Germline V gene sequence: CDR1 SNHLY, CDR2 FYNNEI. With 5 bases clipped from V and 0 bases from J, the junction kept 4 bases outside the gene matches.

The chain carries TRBV6-6 and TRBJ1-2, with 9 bases lining up with TRBD1. Germline V CDR1 and CDR2: MNHNY, SVGAGI (reference sequence). Trimming took 0 bases from V and 4 from J; bases not matched to a gene: 3. The CDR3 is made up of 15 amino acids. The CDR3 coding sequence is TGTGCCAGCAGTTACTCAGGGACAGGGCTCTATGGCTACACCTTC. This gives the protein CASSYSGTGLYGYTF.

The chain is built from TRBV6-5 and TRBJ2-7; 11 nucleotides agree with TRBD2. Trimming at V came to 6 bases and at J to 6 bases, leaving 4 bases not matched to a gene. The CDR3 extends over 13 amino acids. Germline V gene sequence: CDR1 MNHEY, CDR2 SVGAGI. The DNA of the CDR3 is TGTGCCAGCAGCCAAGGACTAGCGGGCGAGCAGTACTTC. It codes for CASSQGLAGEQYF.

In regard to this clone: Distinct nucleotide sequences in the sample also encode this CDR3. The chain has TRBV6-2 or TRBV6-3 and TRBJ1-5; a possible D gene is TRBD1 (6 bases). Trimming shortened V by 5 bases and J by 2 bases, and 13 bases separated the two germline ends. The CDR3 loop spans 15 amino acids. Per the germline V gene, CDR1 is MNHEY and CDR2 is SVGEGT. CDR3 in amino acids: CASSSTGFGNQPQHF. The CDR3 DNA follows: TGTGCCAGCAGTAGCACAGGGTTTGGCAATCAGCCCCAGCATTTT.

The V and J genes are TRBV9 and TRBJ2-2; 7 bases align to TRBD2. Germline CDR1 is SGDLS and CDR2 is YYNGEE. Trimming cost V 2 bases and J 6 bases; bases outside gene matches: 7. The CDR3 covers 15 residues. The DNA for the CDR3 is TGTGCCAGCAGCGTGCTCGGGGGGACCTCCGGGGAGCTGTTTTTT. Its protein product is CASSVLGGTSGELFF. The variable domain in full, completed from reference TRBV9 and TRBJ2-2, reads DSGVTQTPKHLITATGQRVTLRCSPRSGDLSVYWYQQSLDQGLQFLIQYYNGEERAKGNILERFSAQQFPDLHSELNLSSLELGDSALYFCASSVLGGTSGELFFGEGSRLTVL.

This chain joins TRBV29-1 and TRBJ1-4; D unresolved. Trimming cost V 4 bases and J 4 bases, with 7 bases left between them. The CDR3 loop spans 12 amino acids. CDR1 is SQVTM and CDR2 is ANQGSEA in the germline V gene. The CDR3 region has the DNA TGCAGCGTTGGGAACGGTAATGAAAAACTGTTTTTT. Translation gives CSVGNGNEKLFF.

The V call is TRBV3-1 (or the pseudogene TRBV3-2), the J call TRBJ2-1, with D unresolved. Trimming left V 2 bases short and J 9 bases short, with 5 bases between. Germline V gene sequence: CDR1 LGHDT, CDR2 YNNKEL (reference sequence). This CDR3 comprises 11 residues. The CDR3 protein is CASSQNGEQFF. Written as DNA, the CDR3 is TGTGCCAGCAGCCAAAATGGTGAGCAGTTCTTC.

This rearrangement joins TRBV7-2 to TRBJ2-7, with 8 bases matching TRBD1. Germline V gives CDR1 SGHTA, CDR2 FQGNSA. CDR3 length: 15 residues. J gave up 3 bases and V 1 base, and 5 bases lay outside the gene matches. CDR3 amino acids: CASSLVTGGNYEQYF. The CDR3 DNA reads TGTGCCAGCAGCTTAGTTACAGGGGGAAACTACGAGCAGTACTTC.

The chain employs TRBV7-6 and TRBJ2-1; 7 positions match TRBD2. This CDR3 is built from 16 residues. Germline trimming cut 0 bases from V and 4 bases from J; bases unmatched to any gene: 6. In germline, CDR1 is SGHVS, CDR2 FNYEAQ. CDR3 protein: CASSLALFSGYNEQFF. CDR3 sequence (DNA): TGTGCCAGCAGCTTAGCGCTTTTTAGCGGGTACAATGAGCAGTTCTTC. Using reference TRBV7-6 and TRBJ2-1 for the parts outside the CDR3, the full variable domain is GAGVSQSPRYKVTKRGQDVALRCDPISGHVSLYWYRQALGQGPEFLTYFNYEAQQDKSGLPNDRFSAERPEGSISTLTIQRTEQRDSAMYRCASSLALFSGYNEQFFGPGTRLTVL.

CDR3 region: CASSFMPGTGGSDTQYF. CDR3 nucleotides: TGTGCCAGCAGCTTCATGCCCGGGACAGGGGGCTCAGATACGCAGTATTTT. The chain has TRBV7-2 and TRBJ2-3; TRBD1 aligns across 12 bases. CDR3 length equals 17 residues. J gave up 4 bases and V 3 bases, and 8 bases lay outside the gene matches. CDR1 SGHTA and CDR2 FQGNSA come from the germline V gene.

This chain joins TRBV19 and TRBJ2-3; 7 bases map to TRBD1. The V gene's germline CDR1 is LNHDA and CDR2 SQIVND (reference sequence). The CDR3 contains 15 residues. After removal of 3 bases from V and 0 bases from J, the junction contained 3 bases not matched to a gene. CDR3: CASSIRRGSTDTQYF. In DNA form, the CDR3 reads TGTGCCAGTAGTATCCGCAGGGGGAGCACAGATACGCAGTATTTT.

The chain carries TRBV7-2 and TRBJ2-1; D is ambiguous. V gave up 2 bases and J gave up 8 bases, with 10 bases separating them. This CDR3 contains 13 residues. Germline V lookup: CDR1 SGHTA, CDR2 FQGNSA. The CDR3 DNA sequence: TGTGCCAGCAGCTTAATGTGGTTAGATGAGCAGTTCTTC. It translates to CASSLMWLDEQFF. The full variable domain, with the rest looked up from reference TRBV7-2 and TRBJ2-1, is GAGVSQSPSNKVTEKGKDVELRCDPISGHTALYWYRQSLGQGLEFLIYFQGNSAPDKSGLPSDRFSAERTGGSVSTLTIQRTQQEDSAVYLCASSLMWLDEQFFGPGTRLTVL.

The genes are TRBV21-1 and TRBJ1-2; TRBD1 is the table's D call, not checked against the DNA. TRBV21-1 is designated a pseudogene. The CDR3 runs to 13 residues. This CDR3 is CASRDRGDYGYTF. CDR3 bases: TGTGCCAGCAGGGACAGGGGGGACTATGGCTACACCTTC.

The chain has TRBV5-1 and TRBJ2-1; D call uncertain. There are 12 residues in the CDR3. Germline values: CDR1 SGHRS, CDR2 YFSETQ. Trimming removed 3 bases from V and 6 bases from J, with 7 bases in between. This chain's CDR3 is CASSYRANEQFF. The CDR3 nucleotides read TGCGCCAGCAGCTACCGGGCCAATGAGCAGTTCTTC.

The V and J genes are TRBV7-9 and TRBJ2-2, with TRBD1 identical over 8 bases. The CDR3 is 15 amino acids. Germline trimming cut 3 bases from V and 4 bases from J; bases unmatched to any gene: 4. Germline values: CDR1 SEHNR, CDR2 FQNEAQ (reference sequence). DNA of the CDR3: TGTGCCAGCAGCTTGGGGCAGGGGGCCACCGGGGAGCTGTTTTTT. Residues: CASSLGQGATGELFF. The entire variable domain, with the rest obtained from reference TRBV7-9 and TRBJ2-2, is as follows: DTGVSQNPRHKITKRGQNVTFRCDPISEHNRLYWYRQTLGQGPEFLTYFQNEAQLEKSRLLSDRFSAERPKGSFSTLEIQRTEQGDSAMYLCASSLGQGATGELFFGEGSRLTVL.

CDR3 in DNA: TGTGCCAGCAGCGCACCGGGACAGAGCTCCTACAATGAGCAGTTCTTC. This translates into CASSAPGQSSYNEQFF. The chain has TRBV7-3 and TRBJ2-1, with 7 nucleotides matching TRBD1. The CDR3 is made up of 16 amino acids. The junction had 7 bases not matched to a gene; V was cut back by 5 bases and J by 0 bases. Germline V gene data show CDR1 as SGHTA and CDR2 as FQGTGA.

The chain couples TRBV11-3 to TRBJ1-4; 8 bases fit TRBD1. Germline assignment: CDR1 SGHNT and CDR2 YENEEA. The CDR3 is 15 residues long. The V gene end was trimmed by 2 bases and the J gene end by 3 bases; junction bases not matched to a gene: 2. CDR3 amino acids: CASSLHRGSNEKLFF. The CDR3 nucleotides read TGTGCCAGCAGCTTACACAGGGGGTCTAATGAAAAACTGTTTTTT.

The chain links TRBV28 to TRBJ2-3; 9 nucleotides match TRBD1. J lost 3 bases, V lost 8 bases, and 6 bases had no gene match. Germline CDR1 is MDHEN and CDR2 is SYDVKM. The CDR3 is made up of 14 amino acids. The CDR3 sequence: CASDTGTGTDTQYF. For the CDR3, the DNA is TGTGCCAGCGATACCGGGACAGGGACAGATACGCAGTATTTT.

The chain joins TRBV3-1 (or the pseudogene TRBV3-2) to TRBJ1-6; 8 bases line up with TRBD1. The length of the CDR3 is 12 residues. Germline loops: CDR1 LGHDT, CDR2 YNNKEL (reference sequence). V lost 5 bases to trimming and J lost 12 bases; unmatched junction nucleotides: 3. For the CDR3, the DNA is TGTGCCAGCAGCAAGACAGGGGAACCCCTCCACTTT. It translates to CASSKTGEPLHF.